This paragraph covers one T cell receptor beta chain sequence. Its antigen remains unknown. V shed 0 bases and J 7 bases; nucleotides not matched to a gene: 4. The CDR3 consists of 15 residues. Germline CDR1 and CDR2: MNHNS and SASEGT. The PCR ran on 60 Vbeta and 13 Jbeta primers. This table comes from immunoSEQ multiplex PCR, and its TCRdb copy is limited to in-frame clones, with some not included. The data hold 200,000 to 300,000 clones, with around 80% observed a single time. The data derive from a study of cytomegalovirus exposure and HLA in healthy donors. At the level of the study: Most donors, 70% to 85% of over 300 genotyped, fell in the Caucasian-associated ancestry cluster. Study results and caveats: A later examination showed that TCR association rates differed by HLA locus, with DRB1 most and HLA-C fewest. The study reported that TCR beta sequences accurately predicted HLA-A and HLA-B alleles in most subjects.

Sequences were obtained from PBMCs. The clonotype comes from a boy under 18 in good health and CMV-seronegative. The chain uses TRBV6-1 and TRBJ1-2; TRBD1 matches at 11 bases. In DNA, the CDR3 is TGTGCCAGCAGTGAAGCCGGGACAGGGGGTGGTGGCTACACCTTC. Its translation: CASSEAGTGGGGYTF.